A single sample is the source of the 17 T cell receptor beta chains below, sequenced in a study of blood T cells in healthy people across ages. Using a J-beta primer mix together with a sample-barcoded 5' primer, a second PCR was run for about 6 to 12 cycles. TCRdb re-derived calls from the 5' RACE reads in MiXCR, one entry per CDR3 protein. The sample lists around 1.5 million distinct CDR3 sequences; roughly 30% were seen once. The material sequenced was blood. The receptor source for this set is a woman aged 25 to 45 in good health.

This clonotype was counted ten times or more. The chain uses TRBV27 and TRBJ1-2; TRBD1 matches at 9 bases. The ends lost 2 bases at V and 4 bases at J; junction bases unmatched: 5. The CDR3 sequence is 15 residues long. From germline, CDR1 is MNHEY and CDR2 SMNVEV (reference sequence). In DNA, the CDR3 is TGTGCCAGCAGTTTAGCTCCGGACAGGGGCTATGGCTACACCTTC. It encodes CASSLAPDRGYGYTF.

V and J are TRBV28 and TRBJ1-1; D gene ambiguous. Trimming took off 7 bases at V and 1 base at J, with 13 bases between the two ends. This CDR3 contains 14 residues. Germline loops: CDR1 MDHEN, CDR2 SYDVKM. CDR3 bases: TGTGCCAGCACTACTCGGGCTACGAACACTGAAGCTTTCTTT. Protein sequence: CASTTRATNTEAFF. Full variable domain (missing parts from reference TRBV28 and TRBJ1-1): DVKVTQSSRYLVKRTGEKVFLECVQDMDHENMFWYRQDPGLGLRLIYFSYDVKMKEKGDIPEGYSVSREKKERFSLILESASTNQTSMYLCASTTRATNTEAFFGQGTRLTVV.

This clonotype was counted only a few times. The gene calls are TRBV20-1 and TRBJ1-2; D possibly corresponds to TRBD1 (5 bases). The germline V gene has CDR1 DFQATT and CDR2 SNEGSKA (reference sequence). The CDR3 runs to 13 residues. V was trimmed by 6 bases and J by 4 bases, leaving 15 bases between them. CDR3 nucleotide sequence: TGCAGTGCCACGGGACTAACTACCTATGGCTACACCTTC. Its translation is CSATGLTTYGYTF.

A few counts support this clonotype. J is TRBJ2-5 and V is TRBV20-1, with no clear D. Germline assignment: CDR1 DFQATT and CDR2 SNEGSKA (reference sequence). The CDR3 runs 13 residues. V was cut by 7 bases and J by 1 base, with 13 bases left in between. The CDR3 bases are TGCAGTGTCGAACCCGACATCCAAGAGACCCAGTACTTC. Protein sequence: CSVEPDIQETQYF.

The rearrangement joins TRBV12-3 or TRBV12-4 to TRBJ2-5; D may be TRBD2 (5 bases). Trimming shortened V by 2 bases and J by 3 bases, and 19 bases separated the two germline ends. This CDR3 is 17 amino acids long. The CDR3 region has the DNA TGTGCCAGCAGTTTACCACGGTGGGCTAGCAGAAAAGAGACCCAGTACTTC. Translated: CASSLPRWASRKETQYF.

V and J are TRBV6-2 or TRBV6-3 and TRBJ2-7; D is possibly TRBD2 (7 bases). CDR3 length: 14 residues. With 7 bases removed from V and 7 bases from J, the gap between germline ends came to 20 bases. The germline V gene has CDR1 MNHEY and CDR2 SVGEGT. The CDR3 is CASKARGAMGEQYF. In DNA form, the CDR3 reads TGTGCCAGCAAGGCTCGGGGGGCTATGGGAGAGCAGTACTTC.

This clonotype has a handful of counts. The chain carries TRBV30 and TRBJ2-7; D ambiguous. Germline loops: CDR1 GTSNPN, CDR2 SVGIG (reference sequence). Trimming shortened V by 0 bases and J by 6 bases, and 6 bases separated the two germline ends. The CDR3 consists of 11 residues. CDR3 sequence reads: CAWSVFREQYF. Written as DNA, the CDR3 is TGTGCCTGGAGTGTGTTTCGCGAGCAGTACTTC.

The chain carries TRBV20-1 and TRBJ2-1, with 8 bases identical to TRBD2. CDR3 length: 16 amino acids. V lost 5 bases, J lost 1 base, and 10 bases stayed unmatched. CDR1 is DFQATT and CDR2 is SNEGSKA in the germline V gene (reference sequence). The CDR3 sequence is CSAPLTSAKSYNEQFF. CDR3 nucleotides: TGCAGTGCTCCCCTGACTAGCGCAAAGTCCTACAATGAGCAGTTCTTC.

Only a few counts were recorded for this clonotype. This rearrangement joins TRBV11-2 to TRBJ2-1, with D tentatively TRBD1 (6 bases). Germline V gives CDR1 SGHAT, CDR2 FQNNGV. Trimming stripped 6 bases from V and 7 bases from J, with 19 bases between. The CDR3 is 15 residues long. The CDR3 DNA reads TGTGCCAGCAGTATAGGGGGTCCCAACAATAATGAGCAGTTCTTC. It yields the protein CASSIGGPNNNEQFF. The full variable domain, rest sourced from reference TRBV11-2 and TRBJ2-1, is EAGVAQSPRYKIIEKRQSVAFWCNPISGHATLYWYQQILGQGPKLLIQFQNNGVVDDSQLPKDRFSAERLKGVDSTLKIQPAKLEDSAVYLCASSIGGPNNNEQFFGPGTRLTVL.

The table lists this clonotype with a few counts. The CDR3 sequence: CASSQDGEGDHNEQFF. The CDR3 DNA follows: TGTGCCAGCAGCCAAGATGGGGAGGGCGATCACAATGAGCAGTTCTTC. This chain joins TRBV14 and TRBJ2-1, with TRBD2 identical over 7 bases. Germline CDR1 is SGHDN and CDR2 is FVKESK. This CDR3 has 16 amino acids. The ends lost 0 bases at V and 5 bases at J; junction bases unmatched: 7. Complete variable domain (other parts from reference TRBV14 and TRBJ2-1): EAGVTQFPSHSVIEKGQTVTLRCDPISGHDNLYWYRRVMGKEIKFLLHFVKESKQDESGMPNNRFLAERTGGTYSTLKVQPAELEDSGVYFCASSQDGEGDHNEQFFGPGTRLTVL.

V is TRBV10-2 and J is TRBJ1-2; 11 nucleotides agree with TRBD1. Germline V gene data show CDR1 as WSHSY and CDR2 as SAAADI. V lost 0 bases to trimming and J lost 6 bases; unmatched junction nucleotides: 6. CDR3 length equals 16 residues. The CDR3 reads CASSESIGQGADGYTF. The CDR3 region has the DNA TGCGCCAGCAGTGAGTCGATCGGACAGGGGGCAGATGGCTACACCTTC.

The V and J genes are TRBV10-3 and TRBJ1-2, with TRBD1 matching over 9 bases. Germline lookup yields CDR1 ENHRY and CDR2 SYGVKD. Unmatched junction bases numbered 4, after V lost 7 bases and J lost 1 base. The CDR3 length is 14 residues. The CDR3 sequence is CAIIEDRGNYGYTF. CDR3 coding DNA: TGTGCCATCATAGAGGACAGGGGTAACTATGGCTACACCTTC.

The genes are TRBV7-8 and TRBJ2-1; weak D call: TRBD2 (6 bases). CDR1 and CDR2 (germline): SGHVS, FQNEAQ. The CDR3 loop spans 15 amino acids. The ends were cut back, 5 bases at V and 3 bases at J, with 14 bases in the middle. In DNA form, the CDR3 reads TGTGCCAGCAGCATCCCGGCGGGAATCTACAATGAGCAGTTCTTC. The encoded protein is CASSIPAGIYNEQFF.

Only a few counts were recorded for this clonotype. The rearrangement links TRBV12-3 or TRBV12-4 to TRBJ2-6; D not resolved. The length of the CDR3 is 14 residues. The V end lost 4 bases, the J end lost 0 bases, and 4 bases lay between the germline ends. CDR3 DNA sequence: TGTGCCAGCAGTTACACCTCTGGGGCCAACGTCCTGACTTTC. It yields the protein CASSYTSGANVLTF.

This chain links TRBV12-3 or TRBV12-4 with TRBJ2-7; D call uncertain. This CDR3 region has 15 residues. The germline V and J ends were trimmed by 3 bases and 6 bases, with 18 bases remaining between them. CDR3: CASSFGRQDHGEQYF. Here the CDR3 DNA reads TGTGCCAGCAGTTTCGGGCGGCAGGATCACGGCGAGCAGTACTTC.

The sample holds a few counts of this clonotype. The chain links TRBV7-9 to TRBJ2-5, with D tentatively TRBD1 (5 bases). Germline assignment: CDR1 SEHNR and CDR2 FQNEAQ (reference sequence). This CDR3 is built from 16 residues. V was trimmed by 0 bases and J by 1 base, leaving 12 bases between them. CDR3 nucleotide sequence: TGTGCCAGCAGCTTAGCGCCAGGGAAGACCCAAGAGACCCAGTACTTC. Translated, it gives CASSLAPGKTQETQYF.

This clonotype was counted a few times. This chain connects TRBV6-2 or TRBV6-3 to TRBJ2-1, with 10 bases that match TRBD2. CDR1 is MNHEY, CDR2 SVGEGT, per germline. This CDR3 is built from 16 residues. The V segment lost 7 bases and the J segment 3 bases; nucleotides outside the gene matches: 9. DNA of the CDR3: TGTGCCAGCACCCGACCGGGACTAGCGAACTACAATGAGCAGTTCTTC. Translated: CASTRPGLANYNEQFF.